This paragraph reports one T cell receptor (beta chain). No cognate antigen has been identified for it. Nothing much larger sits one base from this clone, and base qualities are not available. This record comes from a study of OX40 agonist ivuxolimab in advanced cancers. Looking at the study overall: Ivuxolimab was a fully human IgG2 agonistic monoclonal antibody targeting the costimulatory receptor OX40 (CD134). Partial responses occurred in three dose-escalation patients: two with cutaneous melanoma and one with hepatocellular carcinoma. Patients were allowed to have had prior anti-PD-1, anti-PD-L1 or anti-CTLA-4 therapy, and approximately 41% of the dose-escalation patients had previously received checkpoint inhibitors. Of the roughly 52 patients in dose escalation, 19 had hepatocellular carcinoma, some 15 had melanoma, 9 had renal cell carcinoma and 9 had head and neck cancer. The dose-escalation cohort was about 83% male with a mean age of 60 years, ranging from roughly 23 to 80. Intravenous ivuxolimab was administered to patients every 2 weeks at six dose levels: 0.01, 0.1, 0.3, 1.5, 3 and 10 mg/kg. The point of sequencing TCRbeta in the periphery was to test whether ivuxolimab changed TCR sequence diversity and drove clonal T-cell expansion. The paper reports the monotherapy dose-escalation portion (N of about 56 patients) of the phase I ivuxolimab trial. Points the paper makes about the study in general: Clonal expansion of both CD4+ and CD8+ blood T cells was observed from baseline to week 6 at doses 0.1 to 3.0 mg/kg. After ivuxolimab, CD8+ T cells had more expanded clones than CD4+ T cells on average. Low levels of normalized T-cell clonal expansion were also seen in some nonresponding patients. In partial responders in the 0.1-3.0 mg/kg groups, normalized peripheral clonal expansion was found to be among the lowest, especially among CD8+ T cells. Which antigens the clonally expanded peripheral T cells were specific for was not determined.

For sequencing of the TCRbeta CDR3 region, genomic DNA was extracted from the sorted cells. The immunoSEQ Assay was used to sequence the TCRbeta CDR3 regions. Held by TCRdb, this immuneACCESS table contains in-frame sequences only and omits some clones. Under half of the omission traces to an unresolved V gene where checked; the cause of the rest is unknown. This sample is represented by roughly 76,000 clones; approximately 85% of them were singletons. 5% to 7% of the sample belongs to the ten largest clones. V lost 0 bases and J lost 7 bases; the stretch between them is 18 bases long. The CDR3 runs 16 residues from the cysteine to the phenylalanine. Of all the DNA, just the CDR3 is kept, 48 bases in frame from base 1. Via the germline V gene, CDR1 is SGHTA and CDR2 FQGTGA. The trial excluded patients who had a history of autoimmune disease or who were on systemic immunosuppression. Peripheral blood for TCR sequencing was collected from all dose cohorts at baseline, on cycle 4 day 1, and on cycle 7 day 1. Samples were obtained from an open-label, multicenter, first-in-human phase I dose-escalation trial of ivuxolimab. Adults with locally advanced or metastatic head and neck squamous cell, hepatocellular, melanoma or renal cell carcinoma were enrolled in the trial. Before TCR sequencing, CD4+ T cells and CD8+ T cells were sorted from peripheral blood as separate populations.

Sequencing used CD4+ or CD8+ T cells sorted from blood, obtained in a trial of the OX40 agonist ivuxolimab. The TCR originated in an adult with an advanced solid tumor such as melanoma, head and neck, liver or kidney cancer. The chain is made from TRBV7-3 and TRBJ1-1; no D segment can be confidently identified. The DNA reads TGTGCCAGCAGCTTAACGGGAGGGCTTGCCCCCTTTGAAGCTTTCTTT. It translates as CASSLTGGLAPFEAFF.